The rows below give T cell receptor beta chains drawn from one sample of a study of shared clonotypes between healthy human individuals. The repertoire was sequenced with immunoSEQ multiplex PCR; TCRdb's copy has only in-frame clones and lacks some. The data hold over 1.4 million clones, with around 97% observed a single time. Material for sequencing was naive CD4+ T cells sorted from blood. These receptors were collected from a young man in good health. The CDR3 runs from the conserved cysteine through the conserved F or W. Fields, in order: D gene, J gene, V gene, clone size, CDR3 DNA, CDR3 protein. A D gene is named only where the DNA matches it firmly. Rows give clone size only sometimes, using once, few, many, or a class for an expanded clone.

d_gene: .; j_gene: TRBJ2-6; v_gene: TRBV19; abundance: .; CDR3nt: TGTGCCAGTAGTATGGTACAGGGATCTGGGGCCAACGTCCTGACTTTC; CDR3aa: CASSMVQGSGANVLTF
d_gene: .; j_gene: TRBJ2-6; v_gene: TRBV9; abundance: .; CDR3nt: TGTGCCAGCAGCGTAGGAGTGGGGTACTCTGGGGCCAACGTCCTGACTTTC; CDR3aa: CASSVGVGYSGANVLTF
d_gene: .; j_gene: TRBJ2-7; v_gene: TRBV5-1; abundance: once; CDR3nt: TGCGCCAGCAGCGTAGCGGCGCGGGTATACTCCTACGAGCAGTACTTC; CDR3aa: CASSVAARVYSYEQYF
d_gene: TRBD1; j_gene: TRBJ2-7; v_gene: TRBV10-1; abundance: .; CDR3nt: TGCGCCAGCAGTGGGGACAGGGGGCTCCGCGAGCAGTACTTC; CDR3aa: CASSGDRGLREQYF
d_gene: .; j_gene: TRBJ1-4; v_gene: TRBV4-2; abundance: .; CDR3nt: TGTGCCAGCAGCGCTGGAGCCGGGCCCGTGAAGGAAAAACTGTTTTTT; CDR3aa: CASSAGAGPVKEKLFF
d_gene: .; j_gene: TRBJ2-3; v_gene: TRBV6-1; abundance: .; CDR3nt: TGTGCCGAGGGGGGAGTCGCGGATACGCAGTATTTT; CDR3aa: CAEGGVADTQYF
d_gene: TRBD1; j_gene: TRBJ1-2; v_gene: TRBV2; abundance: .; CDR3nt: TGTGCCAGCAGTGAACTTTGGAATCTTGGGACAGGTTATGGCTACACCTTC; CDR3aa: CASSELWNLGTGYGYTF
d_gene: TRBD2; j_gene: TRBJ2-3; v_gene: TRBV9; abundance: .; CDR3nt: TGTGCCAGCAGCGCACTAGCGGGAATATTCACAGATACGCAGTATTTT; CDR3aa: CASSALAGIFTDTQYF
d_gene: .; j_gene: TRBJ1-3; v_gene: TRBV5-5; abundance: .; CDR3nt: TGTGCCAGCAGCCTGGGGGTAGGAAACACCATATATTTT; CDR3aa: CASSLGVGNTIYF
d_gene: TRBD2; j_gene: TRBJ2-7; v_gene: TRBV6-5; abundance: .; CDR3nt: TGTGCCAGCAGAGTGACTAGCGGGAACTACGAGCAGTACTTC; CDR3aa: CASRVTSGNYEQYF
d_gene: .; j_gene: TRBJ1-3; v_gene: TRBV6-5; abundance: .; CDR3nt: TGTGCCAGCGCTATTTATGGGTCCTCTGGAAACACCATATATTTT; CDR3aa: CASAIYGSSGNTIYF
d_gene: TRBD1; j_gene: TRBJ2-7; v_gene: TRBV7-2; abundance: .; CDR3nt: TGTGCCAGCAGCTCCCGGACAGGTTACGAGCAGTACTTC; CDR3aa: CASSSRTGYEQYF
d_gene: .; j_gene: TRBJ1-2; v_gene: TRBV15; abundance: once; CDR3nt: TGTGCCACCAGCAGAGATACCGTCCGTGGCGGCTACACCTTC; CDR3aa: CATSRDTVRGGYTF
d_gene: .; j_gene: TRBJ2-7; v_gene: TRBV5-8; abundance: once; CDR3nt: TGTGCCAGCAGCTTGCCTCCTACTTCAGGGTTCTCCTACGAGCAGTACTTC; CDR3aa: CASSLPPTSGFSYEQYF
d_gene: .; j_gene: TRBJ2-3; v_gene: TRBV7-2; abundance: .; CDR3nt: TGTGCCAGCAGCCGACACCTCCAGGGTTTAAGCACAGATACGCAGTATTTT; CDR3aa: CASSRHLQGLSTDTQYF
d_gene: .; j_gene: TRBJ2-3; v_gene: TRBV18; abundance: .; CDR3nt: TGTGCCAGCTCGCCGAGGAGGGGGAGCACAGATACGCAGTATTTT; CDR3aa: CASSPRRGSTDTQYF
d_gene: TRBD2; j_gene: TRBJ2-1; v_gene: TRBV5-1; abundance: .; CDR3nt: TGCGCCAGCAGCTTGAATGCGGCGGGAGGAAACAATGAGCAGTTCTTC; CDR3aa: CASSLNAAGGNNEQFF
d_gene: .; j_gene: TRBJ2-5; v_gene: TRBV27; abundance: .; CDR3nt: TGTGCCAGCAGTTTAAGTAGGCGGACGGAGACCCAGTACTTC; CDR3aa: CASSLSRRTETQYF
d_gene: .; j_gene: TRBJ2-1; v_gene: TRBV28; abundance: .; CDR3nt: TGTGCCAGCAGTCTACGTCTTGGGGGGCTGGAAGAGCAGTTCTTC; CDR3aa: CASSLRLGGLEEQFF
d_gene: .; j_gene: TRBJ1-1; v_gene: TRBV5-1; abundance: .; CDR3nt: TGCGCCAGCAGTCCAGGCCGAGGGGAATTACCTTTCTTT; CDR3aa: CASSPGRGELPFF
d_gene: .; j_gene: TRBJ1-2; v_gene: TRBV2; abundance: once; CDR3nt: TGTGCCAGCAGTGCGGGACCGACATATGGCTACACCTTC; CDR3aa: CASSAGPTYGYTF
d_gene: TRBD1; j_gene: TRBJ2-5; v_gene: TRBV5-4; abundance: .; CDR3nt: TGTGCCAGCAGCCATAGGGACAGGGGTAGCGAGACCCAGTACTTC; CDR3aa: CASSHRDRGSETQYF
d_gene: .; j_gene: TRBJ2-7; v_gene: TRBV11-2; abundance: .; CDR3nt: TGTGCCAGCAGCTTAGAGTACGAGCAGTACTTC; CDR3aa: CASSLEYEQYF
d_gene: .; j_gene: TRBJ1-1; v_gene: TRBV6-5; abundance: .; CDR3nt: TGTGCCAGCAGAGCGCTTACAGGGATCACTGAAGCTTTCTTT; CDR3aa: CASRALTGITEAFF
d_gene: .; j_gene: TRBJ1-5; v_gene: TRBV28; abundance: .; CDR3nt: TGTGCCAGCAGTGCCAGGACTCAGGGGAGCAATCAGCCCCAGCATTTT; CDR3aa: CASSARTQGSNQPQHF
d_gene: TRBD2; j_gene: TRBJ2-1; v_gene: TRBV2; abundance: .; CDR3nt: TGTGCCAGGAGGACTAGCGGGAGTAACGAGCAGTTCTTC; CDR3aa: CARRTSGSNEQFF
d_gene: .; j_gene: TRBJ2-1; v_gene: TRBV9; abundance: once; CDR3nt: TGTGCCAGCAGCGCACCGCTAACGAAAAGCTCCTACAATGAGCAGTTCTTC; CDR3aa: CASSAPLTKSSYNEQFF
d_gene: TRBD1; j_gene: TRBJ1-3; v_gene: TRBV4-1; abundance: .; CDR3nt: TGCGCCAGCAGCACAGGGGCGTCTGGAAACACCATATATTTT; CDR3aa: CASSTGASGNTIYF
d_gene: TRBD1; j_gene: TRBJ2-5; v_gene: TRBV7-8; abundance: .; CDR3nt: TGTGCCAGCAGCCTCAGACAGGGAAGCATTTTGCAGACCCAGTACTTC; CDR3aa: CASSLRQGSILQTQYF
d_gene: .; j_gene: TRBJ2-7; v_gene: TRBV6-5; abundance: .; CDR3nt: TGTGCCAGCAGTTACTCGTGGGCAGGGGCTTCCTACGAGCAGTACTTC; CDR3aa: CASSYSWAGASYEQYF
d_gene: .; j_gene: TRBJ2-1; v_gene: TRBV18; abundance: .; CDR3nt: TGTGCCAGCTCACTCGATAGCGGATACTACAATGAGCAGTTCTTC; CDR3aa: CASSLDSGYYNEQFF
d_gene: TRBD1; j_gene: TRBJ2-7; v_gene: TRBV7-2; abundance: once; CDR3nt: TGTGCCAGCAGCTTATCGACAGGGAGCTACGAGCAGTACTTC; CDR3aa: CASSLSTGSYEQYF
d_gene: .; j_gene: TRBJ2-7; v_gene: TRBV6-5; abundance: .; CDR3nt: TGTGCCAGCAGTGGGGGTAACTCCTACGAGCAGTACTTC; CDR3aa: CASSGGNSYEQYF
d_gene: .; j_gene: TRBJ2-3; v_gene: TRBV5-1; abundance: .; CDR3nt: TGCGCCAGCTCCTCAGGCACGGGCGGGGGCCGCACAGATACGCAGTATTTT; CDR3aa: CASSSGTGGGRTDTQYF
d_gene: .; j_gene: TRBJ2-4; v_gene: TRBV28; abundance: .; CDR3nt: TGTGCCAGCAGTTTTAGAGGCCTCGCCAAAAACATTCAGTACTTC; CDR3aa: CASSFRGLAKNIQYF
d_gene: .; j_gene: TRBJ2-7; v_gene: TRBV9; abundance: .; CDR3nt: TGTGCCAGCAGCGTAGAGGTGGGGCCTTACGAGCAGTACTTC; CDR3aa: CASSVEVGPYEQYF
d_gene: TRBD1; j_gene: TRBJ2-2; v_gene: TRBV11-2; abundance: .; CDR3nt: TGTGCCAGCAGCCCGCGGGACAGGGGGACGAACACCGGGGAGCTGTTTTTT; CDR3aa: CASSPRDRGTNTGELFF
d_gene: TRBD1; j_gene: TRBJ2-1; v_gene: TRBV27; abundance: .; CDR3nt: TGTGCCAGCACCAGAAGACAGGGGGTTCGAAATGAGCAGTTCTTC; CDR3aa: CASTRRQGVRNEQFF
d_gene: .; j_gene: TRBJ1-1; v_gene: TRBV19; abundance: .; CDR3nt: TGTGCCAGTAGCCCAGTAGAGAACACTGAAGCTTTCTTT; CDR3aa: CASSPVENTEAFF
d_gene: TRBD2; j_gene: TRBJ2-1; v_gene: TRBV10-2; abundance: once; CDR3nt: TGCGCCAGCAGAGGACTAGCGGCGTACAATGAGCAGTTCTTC; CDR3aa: CASRGLAAYNEQFF
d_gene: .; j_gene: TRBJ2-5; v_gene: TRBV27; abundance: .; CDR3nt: TGTGCCAGCAGTTTTCTTGGACCTCTAGAGACCCAGTACTTC; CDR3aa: CASSFLGPLETQYF
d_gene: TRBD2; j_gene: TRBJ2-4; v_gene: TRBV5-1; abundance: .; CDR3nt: TGCGCCAGCAGCTCCGGCGGGGGGAACATTCAGTACTTC; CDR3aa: CASSSGGGNIQYF
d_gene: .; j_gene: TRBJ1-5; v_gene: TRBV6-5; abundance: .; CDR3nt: TGTGCCAGCAAGGAGTTAGATAGCAATCAGCCCCAGCATTTT; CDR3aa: CASKELDSNQPQHF
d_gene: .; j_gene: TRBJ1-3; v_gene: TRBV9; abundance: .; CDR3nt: TGTGCCAGCAGCGTAGACACCCAGGGACCCGGAAACACCATATATTTT; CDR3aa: CASSVDTQGPGNTIYF
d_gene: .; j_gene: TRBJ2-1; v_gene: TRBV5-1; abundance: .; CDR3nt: TGCGCCAGCAGCTTGGTACTAGACAATGAGCAGTTCTTC; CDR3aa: CASSLVLDNEQFF
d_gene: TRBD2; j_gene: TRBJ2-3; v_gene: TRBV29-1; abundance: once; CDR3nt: TGCAGCGTTAGGACTTTCCTAGCGGGTGTAGATACGCAGTATTTT; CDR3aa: CSVRTFLAGVDTQYF
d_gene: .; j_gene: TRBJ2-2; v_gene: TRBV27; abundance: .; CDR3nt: TGTGCCAGCAGCCTCAAGCGACTCTTGAACACCGGGGAGCTGTTTTTT; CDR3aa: CASSLKRLLNTGELFF
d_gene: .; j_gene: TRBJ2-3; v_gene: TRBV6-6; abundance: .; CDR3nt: TGTGCCAGCAGTTACGGGGGAAACACAGATACGCAGTATTTT; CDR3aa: CASSYGGNTDTQYF
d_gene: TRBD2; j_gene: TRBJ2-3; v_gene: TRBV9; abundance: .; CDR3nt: TGTGCCAGCAGCCCCTTCCCCCAGCGGGGGAACACAGATACGCAGTATTTT; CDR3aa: CASSPFPQRGNTDTQYF
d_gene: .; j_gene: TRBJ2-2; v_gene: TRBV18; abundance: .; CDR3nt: TGTGCCAGCTCCCGAAACCAACCTCGAAGTACACAGACGAACACCGGGGAGCTGTTTTTT; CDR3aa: CASSRNQPRSTQTNTGELFF
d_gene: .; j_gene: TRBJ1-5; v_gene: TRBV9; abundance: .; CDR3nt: TGTGCCAGCAGCCCCGGCCGGGGGGATCAGCCCCAGCATTTT; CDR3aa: CASSPGRGDQPQHF
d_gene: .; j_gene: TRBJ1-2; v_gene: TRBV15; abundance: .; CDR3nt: TGTGCCACCAGCAGGGGGGGCCTCGACTATGGCTACACCTTC; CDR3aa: CATSRGGLDYGYTF
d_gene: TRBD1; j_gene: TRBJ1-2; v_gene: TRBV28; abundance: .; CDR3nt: TGTGCCAGCAGTGCGTCACGGGACAGGTACTATGGCTACACCTTC; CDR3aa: CASSASRDRYYGYTF
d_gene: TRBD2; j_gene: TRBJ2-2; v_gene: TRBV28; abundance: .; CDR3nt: TGTGCCAGCGGGGTTAGCGGGAGGGCCAGCACCGGGGAGCTGTTTTTT; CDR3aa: CASGVSGRASTGELFF
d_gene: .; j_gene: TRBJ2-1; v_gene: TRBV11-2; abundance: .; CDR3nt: TGTGCCAGCAGCTTAGCTGGGGCCTACAATGAGCAGTTCTTC; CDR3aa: CASSLAGAYNEQFF
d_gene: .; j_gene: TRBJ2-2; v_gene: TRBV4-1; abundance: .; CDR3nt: TGCGCCAGCAGCCACCCGGGACACTTCACCGGGGAGCTGTTTTTT; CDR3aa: CASSHPGHFTGELFF
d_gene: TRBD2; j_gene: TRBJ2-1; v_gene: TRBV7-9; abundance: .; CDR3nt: TGTGCCAGCAGCTATACTAGCGGGAGGAACAATGAGCAGTTCTTC; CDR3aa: CASSYTSGRNNEQFF
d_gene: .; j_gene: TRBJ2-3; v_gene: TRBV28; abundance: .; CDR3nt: TGTGCCAGCAGGCGACGAGCTAGCACAGATACGCAGTATTTT; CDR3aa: CASRRRASTDTQYF
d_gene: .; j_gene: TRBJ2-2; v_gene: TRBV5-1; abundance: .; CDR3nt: TGCGCCAGCAGTCCCCAGGGGATAGACACCGGGGAGCTGTTTTTT; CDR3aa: CASSPQGIDTGELFF